A single sample gave rise to the 13 T cell receptor beta chains below, sequenced in a study of spatial heterogeneity in lung cancer. Points from the study as a whole: Within tumors, counts of expanded alpha and beta TCRs tracked tumor mutation counts.

TCRdb re-called the 5' RACE reads with MiXCR, one entry per CDR3 protein. The profile shows over 5,500 distinct CDR3 sequences, more than 13% of them singletons. The time point is: sample taken at primary tumor resection. For these TCRs, the target antigens are not known. This specimen was lung tumor tissue, taken at surgery. The source is a male donor with early-stage non-small cell lung cancer.

This clonotype ranks as medium-sized. Within a library made for alpha chains, this beta chain is off target, and its count is uninformative. The chain links TRBV11-3 to TRBJ1-6; D not certain. Germline-derived CDR1 and CDR2 are SGHNT and YENEEA. V gave up 6 bases and J gave up 0 bases, with 12 bases separating them. The CDR3 loop spans 16 amino acids. Here the CDR3 reads CASSSTFGSYNSPLHF. The DNA of the CDR3 is TGTGCCAGCAGTTCGACCTTTGGCTCCTATAATTCACCCCTCCACTTT. Full variable domain (rest looked up from reference TRBV11-3 and TRBJ1-6): EAGVVQSPRYKIIEKKQPVAFWCNPISGHNTLYWYLQNLGQGPELLIRYENEEAVDDSQLPKDRFSAERLKGVDSTLKIQPAELGDSAVYLCASSSTFGSYNSPLHFGNGTRLTVT.

In its sample, this clonotype was seen many times. This beta chain is a stray read from a library made for alpha chains; its abundance is not meaningful. This sequence joins TRBV20-1 and TRBJ2-1; possible D gene TRBD1, 6 bases. Germline-derived CDR1 and CDR2 are DFQATT and SNEGSKA (reference sequence). The CDR3 runs 14 residues. V shed 6 bases and J shed 3 bases, with 15 bases lying between them. The CDR3 bases are TGCAGTGCCATTGGACAGAGATACTACAATGAGCAGTTCTTC. This translates into CSAIGQRYYNEQFF.

This clonotype has at least ten counts. As an off-target read in a library built for alpha chains, this beta chain has a frequency of little significance. The chain couples TRBV2 to TRBJ2-5, with 10 positions matching TRBD1. Trimming took 7 bases from V and 3 from J; bases not matched to a gene: 8. The CDR3 runs 15 residues. Germline loops: CDR1 SNHLY, CDR2 FYNNEI. The CDR3 DNA sequence: TGTGCCAGCAATACAAGGGACAGGGGTAAAGAGACCCAGTACTTC. Encoded protein: CASNTRDRGKETQYF.

With regard to this clonotype: The library was prepared for alpha chains; this beta chain is a stray read, so its frequency means little. J is TRBJ2-1 and V is TRBV9, with unresolved D. Germline CDR1 is SGDLS and CDR2 is YYNGEE. Trimming took 0 bases from V and 4 from J, leaving 8 bases between them. This CDR3 spans 14 amino acids. DNA of the CDR3: TGTGCCAGCAGCGTAGAGGGCGAGTACAATGAGCAGTTCTTC. Encoded protein: CASSVEGEYNEQFF.

Judged by abundance, this clonotype is medium-sized (0.01 to 0.1%). This beta chain is an off-target read within a library intended for alpha chains, so its frequency means little. V gene TRBV12-3 or TRBV12-4 combines with J gene TRBJ2-1; maybe TRBD1 (6 bases). The CDR3 is 14 residues long. The V end was cut by 1 base, the J end by 8 bases, with 12 bases between. The CDR3 sequence: CASSLGTSGDEQFF. The CDR3 DNA is TGTGCCAGCAGTTTAGGCACCTCAGGGGATGAGCAGTTCTTC.

By proportion, this clonotype is medium-sized. A library made for alpha chains picked up this beta chain off target, so its size means little. The rearrangement links TRBV20-1 to TRBJ1-3; weak D call: TRBD1 (5 bases). CDR1 and CDR2 (germline): DFQATT, SNEGSKA (reference sequence). CDR3 length: 19 residues. The V end lost 1 base, the J end lost 3 bases, and 25 bases lay between the germline ends. DNA for the CDR3: TGCAGTGCTAGAGCTGACGACAGAGCAACACACGGCCGTGGAAACACCATATATTTT. This encodes CSARADDRATHGRGNTIYF.

This clonotype has a count of ten or more. This beta chain appears as a stray read in a library generated for alpha chains; its size is not informative. This chain connects TRBV6-1 to TRBJ1-2, with D possibly being TRBD1 (5 bases). The V and J ends lost 3 bases and 2 bases respectively, with 7 bases between them. Germline CDR1 reads MNHNS; CDR2 reads SASEGT. The CDR3 extends over 13 amino acids. The DNA of the CDR3 is TGTGCCAGCAGTGAGCCAGGGAACTATGGCTACACCTTC. Translated: CASSEPGNYGYTF.

Note on this clonotype: A library prepared for alpha chains yielded this beta chain as an off-target read; its size is of little meaning. This sequence joins TRBV28 and TRBJ2-5; D possibly matches TRBD1 or TRBD2 (5 bases each). Germline CDR1 MDHEN, CDR2 SYDVKM. Trimming removed 6 bases at V and 5 bases at J, with 13 bases between. This CDR3 has 13 amino acids. The CDR3 is CASRQGTVETQYF. CDR3 nucleotide sequence: TGTGCCAGCAGGCAAGGGACGGTGGAGACCCAGTACTTC.

By sample share, this clonotype is medium-sized. This beta chain is a stray sequence in a library constructed for alpha chains; its clone size is not meaningful. The genes are TRBV11-2 and TRBJ2-5; D is uncertain. The CDR3 length is 12 residues. V was cut by 5 bases and J by 5 bases, with 9 bases left in between. Germline CDR1 reads SGHAT; CDR2 reads FQNNGV. As DNA, the CDR3 is TGTGCCAGCAGCCCAATGGGGGAGACCCAGTACTTC. Encoded protein: CASSPMGETQYF. Variable domain in full (rest from reference TRBV11-2 and TRBJ2-5): EAGVAQSPRYKIIEKRQSVAFWCNPISGHATLYWYQQILGQGPKLLIQFQNNGVVDDSQLPKDRFSAERLKGVDSTLKIQPAKLEDSAVYLCASSPMGETQYFGPGTRLLVL.

In its sample, this clonotype is medium-sized. This beta chain slipped into a library made for alpha chains as a stray read, so its size is not meaningful. The rearrangement links TRBV13 to TRBJ2-2, with D unclear. Germline loops: CDR1 PRHDT, CDR2 FYEKMQ (reference sequence). Trimming cost V 1 base and J 6 bases, with 12 bases left between them. This CDR3 region has 15 residues. The CDR3 protein is CASSLEGGMAGELFF. CDR3 nucleotide sequence: TGTGCCAGCAGCTTAGAGGGTGGTATGGCCGGGGAGCTGTTTTTT. Complete variable domain (other parts from reference TRBV13 and TRBJ2-2): AAGVIQSPRHLIKEKRETATLKCYPIPRHDTVYWYQQGPGQDPQFLISFYEKMQSDKGSIPDRFSAQQFSDYHSELNMSSLELGDSALYFCASSLEGGMAGELFFGEGSRLTVL.

This clonotype is medium-sized within its sample. Because this beta chain is a stray read in a library intended to capture alpha chains, its abundance should not be given much weight. V usage is TRBV29-1 and J usage is TRBJ2-7, with D maybe TRBD2 (5 bases). Trimming stripped 0 bases from V and 1 base from J, with 7 bases between. The CDR3 has 13 amino acids. Per germline, CDR1 SQVTM and CDR2 ANQGSEA. The CDR3 DNA is TGCAGCGTTGAAGACAGCGGTTCCTACGAGCAGTACTTC. As protein: CSVEDSGSYEQYF.

Of note for this clonotype: Found in a library prepared for alpha chains, this beta chain is an off-target read, and its abundance has little meaning. The genes are TRBV6-2 or TRBV6-3 and TRBJ2-7, with D possibly being TRBD1 or TRBD2 (5 bases each). Trimming shortened V by 6 bases and J by 7 bases, and 19 bases separated the two germline ends. The CDR3 is 14 amino acids. Germline-derived CDR1 and CDR2 are MNHEY and SVGEGT. The CDR3 sequence: CASRTRGQVSEQYF. The CDR3 DNA is TGTGCCAGCAGGACCCGGGGCCAGGTTTCGGAGCAGTACTTC.

This clonotype turned up a few times. The library was designed around alpha chains, so this beta chain is a stray read whose abundance carries little weight. The J gene is TRBJ2-5, the V gene TRBV20-1; no firm D call. V was pared by 0 bases and J by 5 bases, with 13 bases between. This CDR3 has 14 amino acids. Per the germline V gene, CDR1 is DFQATT and CDR2 is SNEGSKA (reference sequence). The chain's CDR3 is CSARDLTSRETQYF. The CDR3 nucleotides are TGCAGTGCTAGAGATCTGACGAGCCGGGAGACCCAGTACTTC.